The clone carrying this T cell receptor beta chain was detected many times. Its antigen remains unidentified. Breast cancer patients provided tissue from their axillary draining lymph nodes. This sample stems from a study of breast tumors, draining lymph nodes, adjacent tissues. Whole-study results and caveats: Tumors had less TCR diversity than lymph nodes, more than nontumor tissue.

Trimming removed 5 bases at V and 4 bases at J, with 20 bases between. This CDR3 region has 16 residues. CDR1 is SGHAT and CDR2 is FQNNGV in the germline V gene. TCRdb re-analysed the multiplex PCR reads in MiXCR, keeping a single row per CDR3 protein. In the table there are about 230,000 distinct CDR3 sequences, about a third of which are singletons. The J gene is TRBJ2-5, the V gene TRBV11-2; TRBD1 is a possible D gene (6 bases). Sequenced input: axillary lymph node tissue. The TCR sequence derives from a female donor with breast cancer. Some clones in this sample may be carry-over from other donors' samples. CDR3 loop: CASSLPRRGWRETQYF. CDR3 sequence (DNA): TGTGCCAGCAGCCTCCCCCGCAGGGGTTGGCGAGAGACCCAGTACTTC.